This T cell receptor beta chain came from a study of cytomegalovirus exposure and HLA in healthy donors. It was the approximately 120-subject validation cohort, separate from the approximately 700-subject first cohort, to which the donors belonged. Using immunoSEQ multiplex PCR, the repertoire was profiled, and TCRdb retains in-frame clones only, with some absent. Found here are about 98,000 clones, roughly nine tenths of them singletons; the top ten hold more than 3%. With 1 base removed from V and 5 bases from J, the gap between germline ends came to 11 bases. The CDR3 length is 14 residues. Germline assignment: CDR1 SGHAT and CDR2 FQDESV (reference sequence).

The chain recombines TRBV11-1 with TRBJ2-5; weak D call: TRBD1 (6 bases). Sequencing was performed on PBMCs. This clonotype was sampled from a woman younger than 45 in good health and CMV-seronegative. The DNA of the CDR3 is TGTGCCAGCAGCTTAGACAGGGCATACGAGACCCAGTACTTC. Protein product: CASSLDRAYETQYF.